This T cell receptor beta chain comes out of a study of T cell responses to AZD1222 COVID-19 vaccine. V shed 5 bases and J shed 4 bases, with 11 bases lying between them. This CDR3 spans 14 amino acids. Germline V lookup: CDR1 SGHAT, CDR2 FQNNGV. Concerning this clone: Its antigen remains unidentified.

Some clones are missing from TCRdb's copy, which holds only in-frame ones; the method was immunoSEQ multiplex PCR. The table shows some 99,000 clones, with roughly nine tenths occurring only once. Whole-study findings and limits: Spike-specific TCR breadth and depth grew following two AZD1222 doses.

This material consisted of peripheral blood, taken on day 0 of AZD1222 vaccination. The V and J genes are TRBV11-2 and TRBJ1-4, with D perhaps TRBD1 (6 bases). This receptor was identified in an adult in good health. The CDR3 DNA follows: TGTGCCAGCAGCCCCGGACAGAATAATGAAAAACTGTTTTTT. Protein: CASSPGQNNEKLFF.